The 4 T cell receptor beta chains in this list originate from one sample, sequenced in a study of blood T cell repertoires in COVID-19. This table comes from immunoSEQ multiplex PCR, and its TCRdb copy is limited to in-frame clones, with some not included. The sample has approximately 110,000 clones; around 84% are singletons. Material: peripheral blood. These receptors were taken from a woman of 80 years or more with acute or convalescent COVID-19.

The rearrangement joins TRBV27 to TRBJ2-5; 16 bases match TRBD2. CDR3 length: 18 amino acids. V lost 0 bases to trimming and J lost 4 bases; unmatched junction nucleotides: 5. Germline CDR1 and CDR2: MNHEY and SMNVEV (reference sequence). The CDR3 DNA is TGTGCCAGCAGTTTATCGGGGACTAGCGGGAGGGGAGCAGAGACCCAGTACTTC. Translated, it gives CASSLSGTSGRGAETQYF.

A single count supports this clone. The V and J genes are TRBV15 and TRBJ2-4; D perhaps matches TRBD2 (6 bases). The CDR3 spans 14 residues. Germline lookup yields CDR1 LNHNV and CDR2 YYDKDF (reference sequence). V gave up 1 base and J gave up 6 bases, with 10 bases separating them. Here the CDR3 reads CATSRGAGRNIQYF. CDR3 bases: TGTGCCACCAGCAGAGGGGCGGGACGAAACATTCAGTACTTC. Based on the CDR3 plus reference TRBV15 and TRBJ2-4, the full variable domain is DAMVIQNPRYQVTQFGKPVTLSCSQTLNHNVMYWYQQKSSQAPKLLFHYYDKDFNNEADTPDNFQSRRPNTSFCFLDIRSPGLGDTAMYLCATSRGAGRNIQYFGAGTRLSVL.

The chain combines TRBV6-2 or TRBV6-3 with TRBJ2-1, with no clear D. CDR3 size: 13 residues. The V gene lost 2 bases and the J gene lost 6 bases, with 8 bases spanning the gap. Germline V lookup: CDR1 MNHEY, CDR2 SVGEGT. As DNA, the CDR3 is TGTGCCAGCAGTTACGGGCTTCTCAATGAGCAGTTCTTC. Amino acid sequence: CASSYGLLNEQFF.

This clone showed up just a few times. The chain combines TRBV11-2 with TRBJ2-3, with 7 bases that match TRBD2. The CDR3 covers 18 residues. The J segment lost 2 bases and the V segment lost 5 bases, leaving 16 bases of the junction unmatched. CDR1 SGHAT and CDR2 FQNNGV come from the germline V gene. CDR3 coding DNA: TGTGCCAGCAGCCTCCACGGGCGGGGGTTGGGGTTCACAGATACGCAGTATTTT. Residues: CASSLHGRGLGFTDTQYF.